The next 20 T cell receptor beta chains were all read from a single sample in a study of blood T cell repertoires in COVID-19. Profiled with immunoSEQ multiplex PCR; TCRdb holds only in-frame clones, not every one. Found here are about 39,000 clones, roughly 88% of them singletons; the top ten hold 2% to 2.5%. The sequenced sample was peripheral blood. The receptors come from a human donor in a cohort sampled during active COVID-19.

The chain joins TRBV30 to TRBJ1-5; 11 nucleotides line up with TRBD1. CDR3 length: 13 amino acids. V shed 5 bases and J 6 bases; nucleotides not matched to a gene: 3. Germline CDR1 is GTSNPN and CDR2 is SVGIG (reference sequence). The chain's CDR3 is CAWGDRGFQPQHF. In nucleotides, the CDR3 is TGTGCCTGGGGGGACAGGGGGTTTCAGCCCCAGCATTTT.

The chain couples TRBV9 to TRBJ1-3; TRBD1 might be the D (5 bases). The V and J ends lost 3 bases and 0 bases respectively, with 10 bases between them. This CDR3 contains 15 residues. Germline loops: CDR1 SGDLS, CDR2 YYNGEE. CDR3 sequence (DNA): TGTGCCAGCAGCGCCAGGGCTATCTCTGGAAACACCATATATTTT. Its protein is CASSARAISGNTIYF.

This clone was seen a single time. V gene TRBV12-3 or TRBV12-4 combines with J gene TRBJ2-1; D perhaps matches TRBD2 (5 bases). Trimming removed 7 bases from V and 9 bases from J, with 16 bases in between. CDR3 size: 13 residues. In DNA, the CDR3 is TGTGCCAGCACCTCATTCAGCGGAGGTGAGCAGTTCTTC. It specifies CASTSFSGGEQFF.

The V call is TRBV7-9, the J call TRBJ2-7; maybe TRBD2 (5 bases). This CDR3 has 14 residues. V was cut by 5 bases and J by 1 base, with 12 bases left in between. In germline, CDR1 is SEHNR, CDR2 FQNEAQ (reference sequence). Written as DNA, the CDR3 is TGTGCCAGCAGCGTCCGGGATGCATCCTACGAGCAGTACTTC. It encodes CASSVRDASYEQYF.

This clone turned up a few times. The V call is TRBV7-9, the J call TRBJ1-1; D perhaps matches TRBD1 (6 bases). The germline V gene has CDR1 SEHNR and CDR2 FQNEAQ (reference sequence). This CDR3 has 13 residues. V lost 5 bases, J lost 1 base, and 8 bases lay in between. CDR3 in DNA: TGTGCCAGCAGCCAGGACAGGAACACTGAAGCTTTCTTT. This gives the protein CASSQDRNTEAFF.

V usage is TRBV3-1 (or the pseudogene TRBV3-2) and J usage is TRBJ2-1, with D perhaps matching TRBD2 (6 bases). The CDR3 contains 17 residues. In germline, CDR1 is LGHDT, CDR2 YNNKEL (reference sequence). V was pared by 4 bases and J by 3 bases, with 19 bases between. The CDR3 region is CASSPKIIWTIYNEQFF. CDR3 nucleotides: TGTGCCAGCAGCCCGAAGATTATATGGACTATCTACAATGAGCAGTTCTTC.

The chain combines TRBV9 with TRBJ2-5; 7 bases agree with TRBD2. The length of the CDR3 is 16 residues. J gave up 5 bases and V 0 bases, and 10 bases lay outside the gene matches. CDR1 is SGDLS, CDR2 YYNGEE, per germline. The CDR3 is CASSVGLGGGIETQYF. In DNA, the CDR3 is TGTGCCAGCAGCGTAGGGTTGGGCGGGGGTATTGAGACCCAGTACTTC.

V and J are TRBV11-2 and TRBJ1-2; possible D gene TRBD1, 5 bases. Germline lookup yields CDR1 SGHAT and CDR2 FQNNGV. Trimming took off 5 bases at V and 5 bases at J, with 12 bases between the two ends. The CDR3 sequence is 13 residues long. CDR3 coding DNA: TGTGCCAGCAGCCAGGACAATTATTATGGCTACACCTTC. This codes for CASSQDNYYGYTF.

The genes are TRBV18 and TRBJ2-3; 7 bases are a match to TRBD1. From germline, CDR1 is KGHSH and CDR2 LQKENI. This CDR3 is built from 16 residues. J lost 2 bases, V lost 5 bases, and 10 bases had no gene match. DNA for the CDR3: TGTGCCAGCTCAGGCCGACAGGGCTTGTCCACAGATACGCAGTATTTT. This codes for CASSGRQGLSTDTQYF.

This clone was detected a few times. The rearrangement joins TRBV7-9 to TRBJ2-7, with 9 bases aligning to TRBD1. V lost 6 bases, J lost 6 bases, and 12 bases stayed unmatched. This CDR3 is built from 15 residues. Per germline, CDR1 SEHNR and CDR2 FQNEAQ (reference sequence). The CDR3 DNA reads TGTGCCAGCAGGGAACCCGGGACAGGGAGATCCGAGCAGTACTTC. This encodes CASREPGTGRSEQYF. Complete variable domain (other parts from reference TRBV7-9 and TRBJ2-7): DTGVSQNPRHKITKRGQNVTFRCDPISEHNRLYWYRQTLGQGPEFLTYFQNEAQLEKSRLLSDRFSAERPKGSFSTLEIQRTEQGDSAMYLCASREPGTGRSEQYFGPGTRLTVT.

This chain joins TRBV11-2 and TRBJ1-6; perhaps TRBD1 as D (6 bases). V lost 6 bases, J lost 5 bases, and 14 bases lay in between. Germline-derived CDR1 and CDR2 are SGHAT and FQNNGV. The CDR3 consists of 15 residues. The CDR3 is CASREQGGNNSPLHF. CDR3 in DNA: TGTGCCAGCAGGGAACAGGGAGGGAATAATTCACCCCTCCACTTT.

The chain recombines TRBV12-3 or TRBV12-4 with TRBJ2-1; D is undetermined. The CDR3 is 13 residues long. Trimming pared 10 bases from V and 7 bases from J, leaving 17 bases between. CDR3 protein: CATARFQDNEQFF. CDR3 DNA sequence: TGTGCCACTGCTCGCTTCCAGGATAATGAGCAGTTCTTC.

This chain connects TRBV10-3 to TRBJ2-2; TRBD1 agrees at 11 bases. V dropped 6 bases and J dropped 5; count of bases not matched to a gene: 2. Germline CDR1 and CDR2: ENHRY and SYGVKD. CDR3 size: 14 residues. Here the CDR3 reads CAIRGTGGTGELFF. CDR3 bases: TGTGCCATCAGGGGGACAGGGGGAACCGGGGAGCTGTTTTTT.

This chain joins TRBV7-9 and TRBJ2-7; 12 bases agree with TRBD1. The trim removed 4 bases at V and 4 bases at J, leaving 5 bases unmatched. The CDR3 is 15 amino acids. Germline CDR1 SEHNR, CDR2 FQNEAQ (reference sequence). DNA of the CDR3: TGTGCCAGCAGCTCCGGGACAGGGGGCCTATACGAGCAGTACTTC. Translating it yields CASSSGTGGLYEQYF.

This clone was recorded a few times. Here the CDR3 reads CASSSPHLDSGYTF. The CDR3 DNA reads as TGTGCCAGCAGTTCTCCCCATCTGGACAGCGGCTACACCTTC. The rearrangement links TRBV28 to TRBJ1-2, with a tentative D call TRBD1 (6 bases). The CDR3 consists of 14 residues. Germline CDR1 and CDR2: MDHEN and SYDVKM. V was clipped by 4 bases and J by 8 bases, with 17 bases between them.

The CDR3 DNA reads TGTGCCAGCAGCCCAAGTGAGCGGACAGGGAGGGATCAGCCCCAGCATTTT. This encodes CASSPSERTGRDQPQHF. This chain connects TRBV28 to TRBJ1-5, with 8 positions matching TRBD1. The germline V gene has CDR1 MDHEN and CDR2 SYDVKM. This CDR3 has 17 amino acids. V lost 6 bases to trimming and J lost 5 bases; unmatched junction nucleotides: 15.

In this sample, this clone turned up a few times. This chain links TRBV15 with TRBJ2-7, with D hard to call. This CDR3 contains 13 residues. Germline V gene data show CDR1 as LNHNV and CDR2 as YYDKDF (reference sequence). The V end was cut by 0 bases, the J end by 9 bases, with 12 bases between. The CDR3 sequence: CATSRDQSAGQYF. CDR3 coding DNA: TGTGCCACCAGCAGAGATCAGTCGGCAGGGCAGTACTTC.

CDR3 in DNA: TGTGCCAGCAGCCTTCAGGGAGGCTACACAGATACGCAGTATTTT. Its translation: CASSLQGGYTDTQYF. The V call is TRBV9, the J call TRBJ2-3; D is perhaps TRBD2 (6 bases). CDR1 is SGDLS, CDR2 YYNGEE, per germline. The CDR3 runs 15 residues. V lost 4 bases and J 2 bases, leaving 14 bases between the germline ends.

The chain recombines TRBV12-3 or TRBV12-4 with TRBJ1-2; no clear D. The V and J ends lost 5 bases and 8 bases respectively, with 15 bases between them. The CDR3 runs to 13 residues. The CDR3 DNA sequence: TGTGCCAGCAGTCGCTCGACACGAGGGGGCTACACCTTC. Its protein product is CASSRSTRGGYTF.

The chain uses TRBV3-1 (or the pseudogene TRBV3-2) and TRBJ1-2, with D uncertain. The CDR3 sequence is 13 residues long. V was cut by 5 bases and J by 7 bases, with 14 bases left in between. Germline V gene sequence: CDR1 LGHDT, CDR2 YNNKEL (reference sequence). CDR3 in DNA: TGTGCCAGCAGCTTCCTAAGATCCGGTGGCTACACCTTC. The encoded protein is CASSFLRSGGYTF.